These 24 T cell receptor beta chains were sequenced from one sample in a study of shared clonotypes between healthy human individuals. Produced via immunoSEQ multiplex PCR; TCRdb's table is partial and in-frame only. The sample consists of roughly 2.6 million clones, 85% to 95% of them appearing once. Sequencing was performed on naive CD4+ T cells sorted from blood. The subset here: CD45RA+ positively selected. Receptors originate from a man between 18 and 35 years old in good health.

This chain uses TRBV28 with TRBJ2-4, with a tentative D call TRBD1 (6 bases). Trimming stripped 6 bases from V and 1 base from J, with 13 bases between. The germline V gene encodes CDR1 MDHEN and CDR2 SYDVKM. CDR3 length: 15 residues. The CDR3 DNA reads TGTGCCAGCAGCCTCAGGGGTCTCGCCAAAAACATTCAGTACTTC. Amino acids: CASSLRGLAKNIQYF.

The V gene is TRBV5-4, the J gene TRBJ1-1; tentatively, D is TRBD1 (5 bases). Germline V lookup: CDR1 SGHNT, CDR2 YYREEE (reference sequence). CDR3 size: 14 residues. V lost 4 bases and J 7 bases, leaving 17 bases between the germline ends. CDR3: CASSLRDPKGEAFF. In DNA form, the CDR3 reads TGTGCCAGCAGCCTCCGGGACCCCAAGGGTGAAGCTTTCTTT.

The chain links TRBV6-7 to TRBJ1-3, with 7 bases matching TRBD1. TRBV6-7 has ORF status, its function being uncertain. The V segment lost 5 bases and the J segment 0 bases; nucleotides outside the gene matches: 10. The CDR3 is made up of 17 amino acids. The CDR3 bases are TGTGCCAGCAGTCCCCAGGGGCACAGGGGCTCTGGAAACACCATATATTTT. The encoded protein is CASSPQGHRGSGNTIYF.

V usage is TRBV28 and J usage is TRBJ1-3; 7 bases line up with TRBD1. Germline lookup yields CDR1 MDHEN and CDR2 SYDVKM. The length of the CDR3 is 16 residues. The trim removed 6 bases at V and 4 bases at J, leaving 12 bases unmatched. The CDR3 reads CASSPPLGDRGNTIYF. The CDR3 DNA sequence: TGTGCCAGCAGCCCACCCTTGGGGGACAGAGGAAACACCATATATTTT.

In this sample, this clone turned up once. V gene TRBV11-3 combines with J gene TRBJ2-1; TRBD2 matches at 8 bases. This CDR3 has 15 amino acids. CDR1 SGHNT and CDR2 YENEEA come from the germline V gene. V gave up 5 bases and J gave up 7 bases; unmatched junction bases: 10. CDR3 region: CASSTTSGRWNEQFF. The CDR3 DNA is TGTGCCAGCAGCACCACTAGCGGTCGGTGGAATGAGCAGTTCTTC.

The V and J genes are TRBV5-5 and TRBJ2-7; a weak D match, TRBD1 (6 bases). Germline CDR1 and CDR2: SGHKS and YYEKEE (reference sequence). The CDR3 loop spans 15 amino acids. Trimming pared 4 bases from V and 2 bases from J, leaving 16 bases between. CDR3 nucleotides: TGTGCCAGCAGCCATAAGCCGGACAGTACCTACGAGCAGTACTTC. The encoded protein is CASSHKPDSTYEQYF. The full variable domain, with the rest looked up from reference TRBV5-5 and TRBJ2-7, is DAGVTQSPTHLIKTRGQQVTLRCSPISGHKSVSWYQQVLGQGPQFIFQYYEKEERGRGNFPDRFSARQFPNYSSELNVNALLLGDSALYLCASSHKPDSTYEQYFGPGTRLTVT.

The DNA for the CDR3 is TGTGCCAGCAGTTTATCTAGCAGGACAGGTGATAATTCACCCCTCCACTTT. Amino acid sequence: CASSLSSRTGDNSPLHF. The chain links TRBV27 to TRBJ1-6; the match to TRBD1 covers 7 bases. Germline assignment: CDR1 MNHEY and CDR2 SMNVEV (reference sequence). The CDR3 has 17 residues. The trim removed 0 bases at V and 5 bases at J, leaving 7 bases unmatched.

Worth noting for this clone: Other DNA sequences in this specimen translate into the identical CDR3. V gene TRBV9 combines with J gene TRBJ2-1; 8 bases map to TRBD2. Germline lookup yields CDR1 SGDLS and CDR2 YYNGEE. Trimming removed 5 bases from V and 0 bases from J; junction bases left unmatched: 4. The CDR3 has 15 amino acids. The CDR3 loop reads CASSASGSSYNEQFF. CDR3 bases: TGTGCCAGCAGTGCAAGCGGGAGCTCCTACAATGAGCAGTTCTTC.

The chain employs TRBV6-6 and TRBJ2-5, with D hard to call. Germline V gives CDR1 MNHNY, CDR2 SVGAGI (reference sequence). V was pared by 6 bases and J by 5 bases, with 10 bases between. The CDR3 spans 12 residues. CDR3 coding DNA: TGTGCCAGCAGCTCCGTTTCGGAGACCCAGTACTTC. Protein product: CASSSVSETQYF.

The rearrangement uses TRBV7-2 and TRBJ2-3; D unclear. The germline V gene has CDR1 SGHTA and CDR2 FQGNSA. The CDR3 has 12 residues. Deletions cut 4 bases from V and 2 bases from J, with 4 bases between. CDR3 in amino acids: CASSSNTDTQYF. The CDR3 DNA reads as TGTGCCAGCAGCTCGAACACAGATACGCAGTATTTT.

The V and J genes are TRBV7-9 and TRBJ2-1, with D possibly being TRBD1 (5 bases). The CDR3 covers 15 residues. The V and J ends lost 0 bases and 6 bases respectively, with 12 bases between them. Germline V CDR1 and CDR2: SEHNR, FQNEAQ (reference sequence). The CDR3, as DNA: TGTGCCAGCAGCTTAGCCAGCCCAGGGTCCAATGAGCAGTTCTTC. Amino acids: CASSLASPGSNEQFF.

The CDR3 coding sequence is TGCGCCAGCAGCTTTGAGGGGGTCAATCAGCCCCAGCATTTT. It yields the protein CASSFEGVNQPQHF. The chain couples TRBV5-1 to TRBJ1-5, with a weak D call TRBD1 (6 bases). This CDR3 region has 14 residues. Germline V gene sequence: CDR1 SGHRS, CDR2 YFSETQ. The germline V and J ends were trimmed by 2 bases and 3 bases, with 9 bases remaining between them.

The genes are TRBV28 and TRBJ1-6, with TRBD1 as a possible D gene (5 bases). The CDR3 length is 14 residues. Germline CDR1 reads MDHEN; CDR2 reads SYDVKM. Trimming shortened V by 6 bases and J by 4 bases, and 10 bases separated the two germline ends. DNA for the CDR3: TGTGCCAGCAGCACGACAGAATATAATTCACCCCTCCACTTT. It is translated as CASSTTEYNSPLHF.

This sequence joins TRBV5-1 and TRBJ1-1; TRBD1 matches at 7 bases. The CDR3 runs 15 residues. Per the germline V gene, CDR1 is SGHRS and CDR2 is YFSETQ. Unmatched junction bases numbered 9, after V lost 0 bases and J lost 7 bases. CDR3 protein: CASSLAGQGVNEAFF. The DNA of the CDR3 is TGCGCCAGCAGCTTGGCCGGGCAGGGGGTAAATGAAGCTTTCTTT.

CDR3 in DNA: TGTGCCAGCAGTGAACCAGGGCCAACTAATGAAAAACTGTTTTTT. Amino acids: CASSEPGPTNEKLFF. This sequence joins TRBV25-1 and TRBJ1-4; maybe TRBD1 (5 bases). The germline CDR1 and CDR2 sequences are MGHDK and SYGVNS. The CDR3 consists of 15 residues. Trimming took 2 bases from V and 0 from J, leaving 7 bases between them.

The V and J genes are TRBV7-9 and TRBJ2-3; 9 bases are a match to TRBD2. This CDR3 has 15 residues. Per the germline V gene, CDR1 is SEHNR and CDR2 is FQNEAQ (reference sequence). V trimming: 4 bases; J trimming: 6 bases; junction bases outside the gene matches: 8. The CDR3 region has the DNA TGTGCCAGCAGCTCCCTACTAGCGGGTGGGGATACGCAGTATTTT. Its translation is CASSSLLAGGDTQYF.

Worth noting for this clone: The same CDR3 can be traced to other DNA sequences in this sample. This chain links TRBV19 with TRBJ1-1; weak D call: TRBD1 (5 bases). CDR3 size: 15 residues. V was shortened by 3 bases and J by 1 base, with 12 bases between the two germline ends. Germline loops: CDR1 LNHDA, CDR2 SQIVND (reference sequence). CDR3 amino acids: CASSIRGARNTEAFF. CDR3 coding DNA: TGTGCCAGTAGTATTCGAGGGGCTAGGAACACTGAAGCTTTCTTT.

The chain employs TRBV19 and TRBJ2-7, with D possibly matching TRBD1 (6 bases). The CDR3 consists of 15 residues. The V end lost 1 base, the J end lost 0 bases, and 10 bases lay between the germline ends. In germline, CDR1 is LNHDA, CDR2 SQIVND (reference sequence). The CDR3 region is CASSIGGTLSYEQYF. For the CDR3, the DNA is TGTGCCAGTAGTATAGGGGGGACACTCTCCTACGAGCAGTACTTC.

The V and J genes are TRBV4-1 and TRBJ2-7; a weak D match, TRBD2 (5 bases). The CDR3 totals 15 residues. Trimming stripped 4 bases from V and 7 bases from J, with 20 bases between. Germline CDR1 reads MGHRA; CDR2 reads YSYEKL. CDR3 sequence: CASSPAAVNPGEQYF. CDR3 nucleotide sequence: TGCGCCAGCAGCCCAGCAGCGGTTAACCCGGGGGAGCAGTACTTC.

The V and J genes are TRBV12-5 and TRBJ2-1; no definite D call. Germline V CDR1 and CDR2: LGHNT, FRNRAP. V was cut by 4 bases and J by 0 bases, with 13 bases left in between. CDR3 size: 16 residues. CDR3 DNA sequence: TGTGCTAGTGGTTCCCCACCCGCCAACTCCTACAATGAGCAGTTCTTC. Translation: CASGSPPANSYNEQFF.

The chain uses TRBV5-6 and TRBJ2-5; D is unresolved. The V end was cut by 1 base, the J end by 0 bases, with 13 bases between. The CDR3 runs 16 residues. Germline CDR1 and CDR2: SGHDT and YYEEEE. CDR3 coding DNA: TGTGCCAGCAGCTTGCCCCGGCAGCAGTACCAAGAGACCCAGTACTTC. Its translation is CASSLPRQQYQETQYF. Supplemented by reference TRBV5-6 and TRBJ2-5, the full variable domain reads DAGVTQSPTHLIKTRGQQVTLRCSPKSGHDTVSWYQQALGQGPQFIFQYYEEEERQRGNFPDRFSGHQFPNYSSELNVNALLLGDSALYLCASSLPRQQYQETQYFGPGTRLLVL.

The chain uses TRBV30 and TRBJ1-2; 10 nucleotides align to TRBD1. With 6 bases clipped from V and 4 bases from J, the junction kept 8 bases outside the gene matches. The CDR3 covers 14 residues. Looked up from germline, CDR1 is GTSNPN and CDR2 is SVGIG (reference sequence). The CDR3 protein is CACFIGDRGYGYTF. The CDR3 DNA is TGTGCCTGTTTTATCGGGGACAGGGGCTATGGCTACACCTTC. Combining the CDR3 with reference TRBV30 and TRBJ1-2 gives the whole variable domain SQTIHQWPATLVQPVGSPLSLECTVEGTSNPNLYWYRQAAGRGLQLLFYSVGIGQISSEVPQNLSASRPQDRQFILSSKKLLLSDSGFYLCACFIGDRGYGYTFGSGTRLTVV.

The chain uses TRBV5-4 and TRBJ1-1, with 8 bases identical to TRBD1. This CDR3 spans 13 amino acids. The germline gives CDR1 SGHNT, CDR2 YYREEE (reference sequence). V was clipped by 6 bases and J by 5 bases; unmatched bases: 6. For the CDR3, the DNA is TGTGCCAGCACTGGACAGGGTTCAACTGAAGCTTTCTTT. Amino acid sequence: CASTGQGSTEAFF.

This chain links TRBV5-1 with TRBJ2-7; D remains unclear. CDR3 length equals 15 residues. V was clipped by 0 bases and J by 1 base, with 11 bases between them. Germline-derived CDR1 and CDR2 are SGHRS and YFSETQ. DNA for the CDR3: TGCGCCAGCAGCTTGGCCAGTATAGGATCCTACGAGCAGTACTTC. Translating it yields CASSLASIGSYEQYF.